Following are 13 T cell receptor beta chains from one sample sequenced in a study of human T cells and chemical hapten exposure. MiXCR, run by TCRdb on the RACE reads, gives a single entry per CDR3 protein. The sample includes about 110,000 distinct CDR3 sequences, 30% to 35% seen only once; the top ten take approximately 3%. Specified time point: patch test 3, about 24 weeks after DPC sensitization. Stated treatment: therapeutic diphenylcyclopropenone sensitization with weekly scalp DPC. Specimen: whole blood, collected in connection with sensitization to the hapten diphenylcyclopropenone (DPC). Receptors originate from a middle-aged man with alopecia areata. Some clones in this sample may be carry-over from other donors' samples.

The table lists this clonotype with a few counts. The rearrangement links TRBV25-1 to TRBJ2-1; 12 bases line up with TRBD2. The CDR3 is made up of 12 amino acids. V trimming: 8 bases; J trimming: 13 bases; junction bases outside the gene matches: 6. Germline V gene data show CDR1 as MGHDK and CDR2 as SYGVNS. The CDR3 nucleotides read TGTGCCAGCTGTGGACTAGCGGGATTCCAGTTCTTC. Translating it yields CASCGLAGFQFF.

This clonotype was found a few times. The chain has TRBV7-2 and TRBJ2-7; a possible D gene is TRBD2 (5 bases). V lost 5 bases and J 2 bases, leaving 22 bases between the germline ends. This CDR3 comprises 17 residues. Germline V gene sequence: CDR1 SGHTA, CDR2 FQGNSA. CDR3 residues: CASSRPPGSRSPYEQYF. The CDR3 nucleotides are TGTGCCAGCAGCCGTCCCCCGGGGAGCCGTAGCCCCTACGAGCAGTACTTC.

V is TRBV29-1 and J is TRBJ2-7, with TRBD1 identical over 10 bases. Germline values: CDR1 SQVTM, CDR2 ANQGSEA. CDR3 length: 15 amino acids. V was clipped by 7 bases and J by 4 bases; unmatched bases: 13. CDR3 nucleotide sequence: TGCAGCGCAGCCCCTTCGACAGGGGGCTTATACGAGCAGTACTTC. It codes for CSAAPSTGGLYEQYF.

This chain connects TRBV5-1 to TRBJ2-7, with D maybe TRBD2 (6 bases). Trimming removed 1 base from V and 7 bases from J, with 18 bases in between. From germline, CDR1 is SGHRS and CDR2 YFSETQ. The CDR3 runs to 15 residues. The CDR3 sequence is CASSLINSGPREQYF. CDR3 DNA sequence: TGCGCCAGCAGCTTGATTAATAGCGGCCCAAGGGAGCAGTACTTC. Variable domain in full (rest from reference TRBV5-1 and TRBJ2-7): KAGVTQTPRYLIKTRGQQVTLSCSPISGHRSVSWYQQTPGQGLQFLFEYFSETQRNKGNFPGRFSGRQFSNSRSEMNVSTLELGDSALYLCASSLINSGPREQYFGPGTRLTVT.

J is TRBJ2-7 and V is TRBV27; 8 nucleotides line up with TRBD2. Unmatched junction bases numbered 4, after V lost 6 bases and J lost 0 bases. There are 14 residues in the CDR3. The germline CDR1 and CDR2 sequences are MNHEY and SMNVEV (reference sequence). The DNA for the CDR3 is TGTGCCAGCAGCCTAGCGGGCGTCTCCTACGAGCAGTACTTC. Translation: CASSLAGVSYEQYF.

The rearrangement joins TRBV10-3 to TRBJ2-3; the match to TRBD1 covers 7 bases. This CDR3 is built from 17 residues. Germline values: CDR1 ENHRY, CDR2 SYGVKD. V dropped 2 bases and J dropped 4; count of bases not matched to a gene: 12. CDR3 in DNA: TGTGCCATCAGTGAGAGCTCCGGGACAGCGAATCCAGATACGCAGTATTTT. Translation gives CAISESSGTANPDTQYF.

A few counts support this clonotype. The chain uses TRBV5-1 and TRBJ2-3; 13 bases map to TRBD2. The CDR3 consists of 17 residues. The germline gives CDR1 SGHRS, CDR2 YFSETQ. With V trimmed by 6 bases and J by 5 bases, 12 bases remained unmatched. CDR3 protein: CASNPGLAGSGKDTQYF. The CDR3 coding sequence is TGCGCCAGCAACCCGGGACTAGCGGGGTCGGGGAAAGATACGCAGTATTTT.

This clonotype has only a few counts. This sequence joins TRBV6-2 or TRBV6-3 and TRBJ2-3; tentatively, D is TRBD2 (5 bases). V was pared by 5 bases and J by 7 bases, with 10 bases between. The germline gives CDR1 MNHEY, CDR2 SVGEGT. CDR3 size: 12 residues. CDR3 sequence reads: CASSQEAYTQYF. As DNA, the CDR3 is TGTGCCAGCAGTCAGGAGGCATATACGCAGTATTTT.

The chain combines TRBV12-3 or TRBV12-4 with TRBJ2-1; D is unresolved. The V gene lost 4 bases and the J gene lost 6 bases, with 13 bases spanning the gap. The CDR3 totals 14 residues. CDR3 residues: CASSSRASGNEQFF. In DNA, the CDR3 is TGTGCCAGCAGTTCCCGGGCCTCTGGCAATGAGCAGTTCTTC.

This sequence joins TRBV28 and TRBJ1-2; D unclear. CDR3 length: 15 amino acids. V gave up 3 bases and J gave up 8 bases, with 19 bases separating them. Germline CDR1 reads MDHEN; CDR2 reads SYDVKM. The CDR3 protein is CASSFEGRNWGGYTF. The CDR3 bases are TGTGCCAGCAGTTTTGAAGGACGGAACTGGGGAGGCTACACCTTC.

This chain connects TRBV28 to TRBJ2-1; TRBD2 might be the D (6 bases). V shed 6 bases and J shed 4 bases, with 19 bases lying between them. The CDR3 totals 16 residues. Germline V gene lookup returns CDR1 MDHEN and CDR2 SYDVKM. The CDR3 nucleotides read TGTGCCAGCAGACCCGGCGGGACGGCCCGTTACAATGAGCAGTTCTTC. This codes for CASRPGGTARYNEQFF. Full variable domain (outside the CDR3, taken from reference TRBV28 and TRBJ2-1): DVKVTQSSRYLVKRTGEKVFLECVQDMDHENMFWYRQDPGLGLRLIYFSYDVKMKEKGDIPEGYSVSREKKERFSLILESASTNQTSMYLCASRPGGTARYNEQFFGPGTRLTVL.

This clonotype was seen only a few times. The rearrangement uses TRBV7-2 and TRBJ2-1; 14 positions match TRBD2. This CDR3 spans 15 amino acids. CDR1 is SGHTA and CDR2 is FQGNSA in the germline V gene. V lost 5 bases, J lost 12 bases, and 9 bases stayed unmatched. Here the CDR3 reads CASSVGLAGGVRQFF. For the CDR3, the DNA is TGTGCCAGCAGCGTAGGACTAGCGGGAGGCGTCCGGCAGTTCTTC.

There are a few counts of this clonotype. A junction end diverges from the germline sequence, so it may reflect a read error. The genes are TRBV2 and TRBJ2-7; D tentatively fits TRBD1 or TRBD2 (6 bases each). The CDR3 extends over 13 amino acids. The germline gives CDR1 SNHLY, CDR2 FYNNEI. Here the CDR3 reads CASSDRGGGGRDF. Written as DNA, the CDR3 is TGTGCCAGCAGTGACAGAGGGGGAGGAGGGCGTGACTTC.